The following is a T cell receptor (beta chain) sequence with its context. There are 16 residues in the CDR3. Germline trimming cut 3 bases from V and 8 bases from J; bases unmatched to any gene: 12. Per germline, CDR1 SNHLY and CDR2 FYNNEI. This specimen belongs to a study of CD8+ T cells in alopecia areata. RNA extraction was followed by reverse transcription into cDNA, which acted as the sequencing template. Profiled with immunoSEQ multiplex PCR; TCRdb holds only in-frame clones, not every one. The sample lists approximately 150,000 clones, 80% to 90% occurring once. This specimen was CD8+ T cells sorted from blood, taken at week 0. This sequence was found in a human donor with alopecia areata. The chain joins TRBV2 to TRBJ2-1, with 8 bases identical to TRBD2. CDR3 sequence: CASSEPGLAIGDEQFF. In DNA form, the CDR3 reads TGTGCCAGCAGTGAGCCCGGACTAGCTATAGGCGATGAGCAGTTCTTC.